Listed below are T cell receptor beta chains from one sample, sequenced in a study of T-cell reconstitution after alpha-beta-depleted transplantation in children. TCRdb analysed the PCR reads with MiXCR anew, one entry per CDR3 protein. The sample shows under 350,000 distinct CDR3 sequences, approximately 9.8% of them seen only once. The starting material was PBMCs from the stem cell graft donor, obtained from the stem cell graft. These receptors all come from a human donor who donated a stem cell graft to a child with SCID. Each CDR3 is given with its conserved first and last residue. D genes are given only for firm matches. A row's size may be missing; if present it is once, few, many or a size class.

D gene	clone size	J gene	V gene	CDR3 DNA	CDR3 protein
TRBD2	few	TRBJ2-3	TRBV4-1	TGCGCCAGCAGCCAAGATCTACGGGGGGAGATGGATACGCAGTATTTT	CASSQDLRGEMDTQYF
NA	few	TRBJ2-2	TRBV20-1	TGCAGTGCTAGAAAAGACACCGGGGAGCTGTTTTTT	CSARKDTGELFF
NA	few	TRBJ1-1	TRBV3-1	TGTGCCAGCAGCCCTAACCCGGGCCGACACACTGAAGCTTTCTTT	CASSPNPGRHTEAFF
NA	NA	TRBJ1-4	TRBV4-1	TGCGCCAGCAGCCAAGATAACAGGGCTGCTGAAAAACTGTTTTTT	CASSQDNRAAEKLFF
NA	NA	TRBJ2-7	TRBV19	TGTGCCAGTAGTATAGCTGGGTCCTCCTACGAGCAGTACTTC	CASSIAGSSYEQYF
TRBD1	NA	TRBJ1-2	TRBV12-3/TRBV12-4	TGTGCCAGCAGTCCGGGACAGGGTGTTTATGGCTACACCTTC	CASSPGQGVYGYTF
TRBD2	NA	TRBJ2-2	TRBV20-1	TGCTGTGCTAGACCCTCTAGCGGGACGAACACCGGGGAGCTGTTTTTT	CCARPSSGTNTGELFF
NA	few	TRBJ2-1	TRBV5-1	TGCGCCAGCAGCCGAGCCTCTCCGGCCTACAATGAGCAGTTCTTC	CASSRASPAYNEQFF
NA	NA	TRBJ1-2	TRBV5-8	TGTGCCAGCAGCTTGGTTACGAAGCACTATGGCTACACCTTC	CASSLVTKHYGYTF
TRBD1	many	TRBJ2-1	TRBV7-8	TGTGCCAGCAGCTCCGACAGGGGTGGCTACAATGAGCAGTTCTTC	CASSSDRGGYNEQFF
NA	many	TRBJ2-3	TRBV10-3	TGTGCCATCAGTGAGTCCCAGGATACGCAGTATTTT	CAISESQDTQYF
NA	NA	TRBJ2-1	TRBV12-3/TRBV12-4	TGTGCCAGCAGTCCTATATCAGCTTCCCGCAATGAGCAGTTCTTC	CASSPISASRNEQFF
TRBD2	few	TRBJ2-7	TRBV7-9	TGTGCCAGCAGCCCGCGGGAGGGAAAGGTGTACGAGCAGTACTTC	CASSPREGKVYEQYF
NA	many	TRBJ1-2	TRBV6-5	TGTGCCAGCAGCCCCGGGCGGAGAGAGGGCGGCTACACCTTC	CASSPGRREGGYTF
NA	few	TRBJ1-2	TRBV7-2	TGTGCCAGCAGCGCAGGGAATCGTAACTATGGCTACACCTTC	CASSAGNRNYGYTF
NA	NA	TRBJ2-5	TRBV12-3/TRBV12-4	TGTGCCAGCAGTCCGCAACTAGTTGGGGAGACCCAGTACTTC	CASSPQLVGETQYF
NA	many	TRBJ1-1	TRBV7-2	TGTGCCAGCAGCAGAGGAGGGAACACTGAAGCTTTCTTT	CASSRGGNTEAFF
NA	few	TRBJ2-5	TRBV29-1	TGCAGCGTTGTGGGCAGGGGAGAGACCCAGTACTTC	CSVVGRGETQYF